The sequence of this T cell receptor (beta chain) was determined in a study of beta chain features in type 1 diabetes. Background on the study: Healthy donors resembled patients in age, gender and cell yields. There were around 110 million sorted cells examined across all samples.

General observations from the study: Among patients with Type 1 diabetes, TCRB CDR3s were moderately but significantly shorter in every one of the four CD4+ subsets.

Expressed TCRB transcripts got sequenced, as all isolated RNA was reverse transcribed. Assay used: immunoSEQ multiplex PCR; TCRdb lists only in-frame clones, some missing. The sample gives almost 350,000 clones, over 7% of which show up once; about 1% is in the top ten. V lost 3 bases and J lost 0, with 5 bases in between. CDR1 and CDR2 (germline): SNHLY, FYNNEI. The CDR3 runs 14 residues. This clone was counted once. Antigen unknown. CD4+ naive, central memory, regulatory and stem cell-like memory subsets were isolated by sorting on CD45RO/CCR7/CD25/CD127/CD95/CD27. The receptor comes from a man aged 25-45 years with type 1 diabetes. V is TRBV2 and J is TRBJ2-2, with a possible D match to TRBD2 (5 bases). Sequencing was carried out using central memory CD4+ T cells from blood. As DNA, the CDR3 is TGTGCCAGCAGTGACGGGGCGAACACCGGGGAGCTGTTTTTT. It specifies CASSDGANTGELFF.